Below, 2 T cell receptor beta chains from the same sample are listed, as sequenced in a study of regulatory T cells in long-lasting Graves disease (dated by TCRdb to the early 2020s). The protocol used for the library was multiplex PCR. The sequencing machine was an Illumina HiSeq 4000. CDR3 regions were amplified by Arm-PCR with iRepertoire HTBI primers to construct TCR beta libraries. TCRdb reanalyzed the raw reads on its own, using fastp at Q25 for trimming and MiXCR for clone calling, and kept in-frame beta chains. Identical CDR3 proteins give one entry, which carries the most common genes and DNA. In all, the sample holds roughly 430,000 distinct CDR3 sequences, and roughly 15% of those were seen once. The ten largest clonotypes hold roughly a tenth of the sample. The sample's time point label, decoded: newly diagnosed GD, antithyroid drugs for less than 3 months. For both TCR sequencing and RNA sequencing, RNA was extracted from PBMCs using TRIzol.

These sequences were also reported in another study, on T cells in Graves' hyperthyroidism and ophthalmopathy.

Sequenced material: peripheral blood mononuclear cells (PBMCs), taken at new diagnosis, from a patient treated with antithyroid drugs. Source of these receptors: a woman aged 25-40 years with Graves disease. Donor details come from another sample of the same person, matched by shared clones.

J is TRBJ2-2 and V is TRBV5-5; unclear D gene. Germline loops: CDR1 SGHKS, CDR2 YYEKEE (reference sequence). The CDR3 covers 15 residues. V was clipped by 1 base and J by 4 bases, with 11 bases between them. The CDR3 loop is CASSLITAPTGELFF. The CDR3 coding sequence is TGTGCCAGCAGCTTGATTACAGCACCCACCGGGGAGCTGTTTTTT.

Only a few counts were recorded for this clonotype. The DNA of the CDR3 is TGTGCCAGCAGTTTCCGGACAGGGAATGAGCAGTTCTTC. As protein: CASSFRTGNEQFF. This chain connects TRBV28 to TRBJ2-1; 8 bases match TRBD1. Looked up from germline, CDR1 is MDHEN and CDR2 is SYDVKM. After removal of 3 bases from V and 7 bases from J, the junction contained 2 bases not matched to a gene. The CDR3 has 13 amino acids.